This paragraph covers one TCR beta chain sequence. The antigen is unknown. Trimming removed 3 bases at V and 10 bases at J, with 13 bases between. From germline, CDR1 is ENHRY and CDR2 SYGVKD. This CDR3 region has 14 residues. Through a sample-barcoded 5' primer and a J-beta primer mix, a second PCR was run for 7 to 11 cycles. Each CDR3 protein gets one entry after TCRdb re-called the 5' RACE reads with MiXCR. The table has 780,000 or so distinct CDR3 sequences, roughly 56% seen once; the top ten hold roughly 24%. The data originate from a study of blood T cells in healthy people across ages. Notes on the study in general: The recorded TCR beta diversity per million T cells decreased in a roughly linear manner with age. Any conclusive comparison of naive versus antigen-experienced cells was prevented by using unsorted PBMCs. Observed TCR beta diversity showed a strong correlation with the percentage of naive T cells as measured by flow cytometry.

Sequencing was carried out using blood. This TCR derives from a man in his forties or fifties in good health. The chain couples TRBV10-3 to TRBJ1-6, with D tentatively TRBD1 (5 bases). CDR3 nucleotides: TGTGCCATCAGTGACGTAGGGGTTCGGTCACCCCTCCACTTT. Translated, it gives CAISDVGVRSPLHF.